This entry lists 8 T cell receptor beta chains sequenced from one sample in a study of blood T cells in healthy people across ages. Primers used in a second PCR of roughly 6 to 12 cycles were a sample-barcoded 5' primer and a J-beta primer mix. Each CDR3 protein gets one entry after TCRdb re-called the 5' RACE reads with MiXCR. The sample shows about 580,000 distinct CDR3 sequences, 47% of them seen only once. The specimen was blood. The receptors derive from a man at least 80 years old in good health.

This rearrangement joins TRBV9 to TRBJ2-4; the D gene is possibly TRBD2 (7 bases). Germline V gene sequence: CDR1 SGDLS, CDR2 YYNGEE. The CDR3 extends over 17 amino acids. Trimming cost V 4 bases and J 0 bases, with 17 bases left between them. CDR3 sequence (DNA): TGTGCCAGCAGCCCCGAGGGGGGGCTAATAGCCAAAAACATTCAGTACTTC. Translated: CASSPEGGLIAKNIQYF.

This clonotype was seen ten or more times. The rearrangement joins TRBV10-3 to TRBJ1-1, with no clear D. The germline CDR1 and CDR2 sequences are ENHRY and SYGVKD. V was shortened by 4 bases and J by 5 bases, with 8 bases between the two germline ends. This CDR3 contains 12 residues. The CDR3 DNA reads TGTGCCATCAGTGTCTTCGGTACTGAAGCTTTCTTT. Translating it yields CAISVFGTEAFF.

This clonotype was counted between two and nine times. The CDR3 DNA sequence: TGTGCCAGCAGCCAGGGACTAGCGGAATCCTACGAGCAGTACTTC. The encoded protein is CASSQGLAESYEQYF. V usage is TRBV3-1 and J usage is TRBJ2-7; the match to TRBD2 covers 11 bases. Germline lookup yields CDR1 LGHDT and CDR2 YNNKEL (reference sequence). The CDR3 contains 15 residues. The ends lost 3 bases at V and 1 base at J; junction bases unmatched: 2.

This chain uses TRBV20-1 with TRBJ1-2; D unresolved. The CDR3 covers 14 residues. Germline values: CDR1 DFQATT, CDR2 SNEGSKA (reference sequence). V lost 1 base and J 8 bases, leaving 17 bases between the germline ends. The CDR3 loop is CSARASRDTKGYTF. The DNA of the CDR3 is TGCAGTGCTAGAGCAAGCCGAGACACGAAGGGCTACACCTTC.

About this clonotype itself: The junction departs from the called germline gene at one end, perhaps through a read error. This chain joins TRBV7-2 and TRBJ1-2; D gene uncertain. Germline V gene lookup returns CDR1 SGHTA and CDR2 FQGNSA. CDR3 length: 15 amino acids. The DNA of the CDR3 is TGTGCCGGCAGCCCCCGGGCCTCGACTAACTATGGCTACACCTTC. Translated, it gives CAGSPRASTNYGYTF. Full variable domain (remainder filled in from reference TRBV7-2 and TRBJ1-2): GAGVSQSPSNKVTEKGKDVELRCDPISGHTALYWYRQSLGQGLEFLIYFQGNSAPDKSGLPSDRFSAERTGGSVSTLTIQRTQQEDSAVYLCAGSPRASTNYGYTFGSGTRLTVV.

This sequence joins TRBV29-1 and TRBJ1-2, with a possible D match to TRBD1 (5 bases). This CDR3 region has 15 residues. V dropped 0 bases and J dropped 8 bases, with 19 bases sitting between them. The germline gives CDR1 SQVTM, CDR2 ANQGSEA. As DNA, the CDR3 is TGCAGCGTTGAAGATTCCCCCGACCCTAGGGGCGGCTACACCTTC. Translating it yields CSVEDSPDPRGGYTF.

The chain joins TRBV4-3 to TRBJ2-1, with TRBD1 matching 10 bases. CDR1 is LGHNA and CDR2 is YSLEER in the germline V gene. V lost 1 base, J lost 7 bases, and 4 bases stayed unmatched. CDR3 length equals 15 residues. CDR3 DNA: TGCGCCAGCAGCCAAGGACAGGGGGCCTGGAATGAGCAGTTCTTC. Translating it yields CASSQGQGAWNEQFF.

V usage is TRBV20-1 and J usage is TRBJ2-3, with TRBD2 matching 8 bases. The CDR3 is 14 residues long. Per the germline V gene, CDR1 is DFQATT and CDR2 is SNEGSKA (reference sequence). The ends lost 3 bases at V and 2 bases at J; junction bases unmatched: 4. CDR3 sequence reads: CSASGGGPTDTQYF. Written as DNA, the CDR3 is TGCAGTGCTAGCGGGGGGGGGCCCACAGATACGCAGTATTTT.